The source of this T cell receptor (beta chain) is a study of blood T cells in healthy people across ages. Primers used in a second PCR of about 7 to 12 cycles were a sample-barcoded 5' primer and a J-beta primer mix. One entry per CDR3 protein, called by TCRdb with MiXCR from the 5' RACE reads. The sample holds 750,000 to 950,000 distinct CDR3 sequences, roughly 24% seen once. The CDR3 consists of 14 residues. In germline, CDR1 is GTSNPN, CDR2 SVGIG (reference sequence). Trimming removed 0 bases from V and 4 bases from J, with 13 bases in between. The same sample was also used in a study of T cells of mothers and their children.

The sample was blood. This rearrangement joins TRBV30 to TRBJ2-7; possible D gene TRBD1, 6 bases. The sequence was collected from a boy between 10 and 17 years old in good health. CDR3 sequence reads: CAWSVQGPSYEQYF. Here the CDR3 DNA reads TGTGCCTGGAGTGTACAGGGTCCCTCGTACGAGCAGTACTTC.